This TCR beta chain was sequenced for a study of vaccination effects on CD4 cells after COVID-19. Study-wide points: The study enrolled few convalescent patients and sampled no early post-infection timepoints.

In regard to this clone: The target antigen is unknown.

V lost 1 base to trimming and J lost 9 bases; unmatched junction nucleotides: 7. Germline V gene sequence: CDR1 SGHDN, CDR2 FVKESK. The CDR3 covers 15 residues. Sequenced by immunoSEQ multiplex PCR; TCRdb stores in-frame clones only, minus some. The sample gives about 65,000 clones, 76% of which show up once; 2.8% is in the top ten. Under the ViraFEST assay, PBMC were stimulated with viral peptide pools so that antigen-specific CD4+ T cells expanded. Sequencing was performed afterwards. Isolation of CD4+ T cells took place after approximately ten days of culture. None of the vaccinated had previously contracted SARS-CoV-2, and their nucleocapsid antibodies tested negative.

The V and J genes are TRBV14 and TRBJ2-1, with TRBD2 matching over 9 bases. This sequence was found in a human donor who received a COVID-19 vaccine. This specimen consisted of CD4+ T cells from PBMCs cultured with HCoV-NL63 spike peptides, obtained before COVID-19 vaccination. The CDR3 reads CASSQARGGAREQFF. CDR3 nucleotides: TGTGCCAGCAGCCAAGCCCGCGGGGGGGCACGTGAGCAGTTCTTC.